This TCR beta chain was profiled in a study of CD8+ T cells in alopecia areata. For the study at large: Treated patients were given 5 to 10 mg oral tofacitinib twice daily.

Following extraction, RNA underwent reverse transcription to cDNA, which served as the sequencing template. Profiling relied on immunoSEQ multiplex PCR, and the TCRdb table lists in-frame clones only, not all of them. The repertoire holds about 180,000 clones, with 40% to 65% as singletons. Treatment here: oral pan-JAK inhibitor, 5-10 mg twice daily. Germline V CDR1 and CDR2: SGHVS, FQNEAQ. V gave up 2 bases and J gave up 4 bases; unmatched junction bases: 12. This CDR3 region has 18 residues. The sequence was collected from a human donor with alopecia areata. The source was CD8+ T cells sorted from blood, collected at week 24, from a patient treated with tofacitinib. The chain combines TRBV7-8 with TRBJ2-1, with TRBD2 matching over 9 bases. The CDR3 nucleotides read TGTGCCAGCAGCTTACCCCTAGGGGGACTAGCTACTTACAATGAGCAGTTCTTC. It translates to CASSLPLGGLATYNEQFF.